This T cell receptor (beta chain) was captured in a study of blood T cell repertoires in COVID-19 (dated by TCRdb to 2018 to 2021). In the study overall: Samples covering the acute and convalescent phases of COVID-19 were provided by collaborators in the United States, Italy and Spain. The material from the prospective study consisted of cDNA or gDNA derived from T cells, B-cell-depleted T cells, or PBMCs. Where available, HLA class I and class II types were taken from metadata supplied by the sample provider and were not determined by assay-based typing. Samples came from the ongoing ImmuneRACE study (first 160 participants) plus 1,254 subjects from 6 global collaborators. The repertoires were released in a freely available public database intended as a resource for research on the immune response to SARS-CoV-2. Deeply sampled blood TCRbeta repertoires from subjects exposed to, actively infected with, or recovered from COVID-19 were included in the dataset. The sample metadata nearly always contained a de-identified subject ID, COVID-19 status, age in years and sex.

Each collaborating institution followed its own protocols to collect whole blood in K2EDTA tubes. Collaborator samples were shipped for TCRbeta analysis as frozen whole blood, isolated PBMCs, or DNA extracted from either sample type. Overall study results and their limits: The amount of clinical and demographic metadata varied by source and participant and was provided uncurated.

Turning to this clone: Its antigen remains undetermined. No qualities accompany the bases; no much larger clone lies one base away.

For CDR1 and CDR2, the germline V gene (reference sequence) lists LNHDA and SQIVND. The CDR3 spans 14 residues, from the cysteine through the phenylalanine. The retained sequence is limited to the CDR3, 42 bases, with the frame set at the first base. After removal of 9 bases from V and 0 bases from J, the junction retains 4 bases not matched to a gene. TCRbeta CDR3 regions were amplified from genomic DNA using the immunoSEQ Assay, a bias-controlled multiplex PCR. Per the source publication's procedure: The number of nucleated cells in each sample was estimated by amplification of reference gene primers within the assay. To quantify the absolute abundance of each unique TCRbeta CDR3 rearrangement, sequence reads were collapsed and filtered. Productive Simpson clonality was computed per sample as the square root of Simpson's diversity index over productive rearrangements. Imported from immuneACCESS, the table was reduced by TCRdb to in-frame sequences with V and J called. These copies leave out some clones; in studies compared against another copy, an unresolved V gene accounts for under half, and the cause of the remainder is not known. V, J and clone size are those of that table, while D and trimming were read from the DNA. Counted in this sample were approximately 120,000 clones; more than 70% of them appeared once. Clones ranked in the top ten supply about 1.6% of the sample.

The chain links TRBV19 with TRBJ2-2, and 7 junction bases match TRBD1. Sequencing input: peripheral blood. This receptor was taken from a human donor in a cohort sampled during active COVID-19. The DNA is as follows: TGTGCCAGCCAGGGACAGCCGAACACCGGGGAGCTGTTTTTT. This yields the protein CASQGQPNTGELFF.